This T cell receptor (beta chain) stems from a study of graft-versus-host responses after intestinal transplantation. For the study at large: As for transplant type, recipients had multivisceral, liver-intestinal, or isolated intestinal grafts. Following induction with anti-thymocyte globulin, all recipients were given tacrolimus and steroids for 2 to 4 years. Study results and limitations: Recipient-marrow GvH clones were detected, some having first appeared in ileum or blood.

For this clone: What it binds is unknown.

The ends were cut back, 4 bases at V and 3 bases at J, with 19 bases in the middle. The CDR3 contains 16 residues. Per germline, CDR1 SGDLS and CDR2 YYNGEE. TCRdb's copy holds only in-frame clones and misses some; the assay was immunoSEQ multiplex PCR. This sample has over 75,000 clones, with roughly 91% found just once. The TCR was taken from a human donor who was the organ donor for an intestinal transplant. This chain joins TRBV9 and TRBJ2-5; D might be TRBD1 or TRBD2, each matching 5 bases. The source material was unstimulated CD8+ T cells sorted from spleen or lymph node cells, sampled before transplant. The CDR3 bases are TGTGCCAGCAGCCCCCGCCAGGGAGCGATAGAAGAGACCCAGTACTTC. This translates into CASSPRQGAIEETQYF.